The clone carrying this TCR beta chain turned up a few times. Antigen: not known. This sample was included in a study of cytomegalovirus exposure and HLA in healthy donors. Study findings and constraints: Later analysis identified about 18,000 TCR beta sequences associated with HLA alleles, using a false discovery rate threshold of 0.05. The authors enumerated 150 to 200 TCR beta chains as linked to cytomegalovirus.

Germline CDR1 is SGDLS and CDR2 is YYNGEE. The CDR3 consists of 15 residues. The V and J ends lost 3 bases and 4 bases, in that order; junction bases with no gene match: 7. The PCR was carried out with 60 Vbeta primers and 13 Jbeta primers. The table came from immunoSEQ multiplex PCR; TCRdb's copy has only in-frame clones and leaves some out. The sample lists some 120,000 clones, 15% occurring once. Sample: PBMCs. The chain carries TRBV9 and TRBJ1-3; 7 nucleotides match TRBD1. This receptor was taken from a woman under 30 in good health and CMV-seronegative. The CDR3 bases are TGTGCCAGCAGCGAACAGGGGTTTACGGGAAACACCATATATTTT. This gives the protein CASSEQGFTGNTIYF.